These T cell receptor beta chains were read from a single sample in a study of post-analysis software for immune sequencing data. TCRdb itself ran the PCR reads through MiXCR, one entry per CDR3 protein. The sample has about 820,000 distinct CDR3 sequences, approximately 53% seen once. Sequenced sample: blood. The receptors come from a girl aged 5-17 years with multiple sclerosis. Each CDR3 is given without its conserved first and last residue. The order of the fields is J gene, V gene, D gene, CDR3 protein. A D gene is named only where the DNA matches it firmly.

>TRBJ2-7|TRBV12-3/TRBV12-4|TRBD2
ASRLSGRRHYEQY
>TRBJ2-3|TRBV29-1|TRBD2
SVVAGGRNTQY
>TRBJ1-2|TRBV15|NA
ATSRDKGIGYGYT
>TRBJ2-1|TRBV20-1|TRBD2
SVPTGVAGGRRGQF
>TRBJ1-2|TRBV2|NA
ASSEALGPGYT
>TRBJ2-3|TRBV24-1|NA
ATSAQPDTDTQY
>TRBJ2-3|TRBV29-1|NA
SVRGSEDTQY
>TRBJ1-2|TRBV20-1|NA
SARPREVHGYT
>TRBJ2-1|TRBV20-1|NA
SARVGNEQF
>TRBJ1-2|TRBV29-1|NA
SVEGYPPDYGYT
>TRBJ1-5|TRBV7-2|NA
ASSPVGFGNQPQH
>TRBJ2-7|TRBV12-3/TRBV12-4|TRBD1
ASSMQGAREQY
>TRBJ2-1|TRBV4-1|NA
ASSQVIQRTYNEQF
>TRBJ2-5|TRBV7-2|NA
ASSPKFTQLQETQY
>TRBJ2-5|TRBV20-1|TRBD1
SARGGTGFHDGQY
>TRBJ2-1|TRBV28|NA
ASSFNRLYNEQF
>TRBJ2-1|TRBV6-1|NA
ASSTTYRVGSYNEQF
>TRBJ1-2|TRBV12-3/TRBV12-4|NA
ASSLGTEYLYGYT
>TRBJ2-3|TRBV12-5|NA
ASDKSSGDTQY
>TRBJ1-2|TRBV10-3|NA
AISESTNYGYT
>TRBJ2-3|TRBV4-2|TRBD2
ASSQDASRWSAGGDTDTQY
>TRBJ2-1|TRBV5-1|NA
ASSQGTAHNEQF
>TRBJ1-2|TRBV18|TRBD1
ASSPDRDRNGYT
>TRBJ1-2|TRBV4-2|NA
ASSQGGKGLVFGYT
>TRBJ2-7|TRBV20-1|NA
SARARAPPSEQY
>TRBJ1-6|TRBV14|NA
ASSQDYGVINSPLH
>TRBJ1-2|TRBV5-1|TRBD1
ASSIGPGTGVNTYGYT
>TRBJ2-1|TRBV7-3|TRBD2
ASSVSGGGSEQF
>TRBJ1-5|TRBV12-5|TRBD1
ASGLVRSTGEVNQPQH
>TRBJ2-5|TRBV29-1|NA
SVLGGRNGETQY
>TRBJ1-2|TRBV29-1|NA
SVLPRNGYT
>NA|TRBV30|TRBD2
AWSALAGVDEQY
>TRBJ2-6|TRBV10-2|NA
ASSGPVPGANVLT
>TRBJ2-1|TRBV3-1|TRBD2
ASSPLGSGVYNEQF
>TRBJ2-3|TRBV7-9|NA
ASRQTGSTDTQY
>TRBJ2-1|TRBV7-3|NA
ASSLVPGSHYIGNEQF
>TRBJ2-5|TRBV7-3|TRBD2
ASSLVGGNGGGETQY
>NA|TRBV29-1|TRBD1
SVEEADRAQETQY
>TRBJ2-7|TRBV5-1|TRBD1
ASTIGEGAYEQY
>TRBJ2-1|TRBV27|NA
ASRLDSSYNEQF
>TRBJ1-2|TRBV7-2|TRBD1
ASSRTGVANYGYT
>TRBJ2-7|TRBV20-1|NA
SATGNQGSYEQY
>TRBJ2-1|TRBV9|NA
ASSPGANQEDEQF
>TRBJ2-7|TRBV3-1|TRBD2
ASSQRTSGGFEQY
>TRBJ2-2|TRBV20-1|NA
SAQGRTGELF
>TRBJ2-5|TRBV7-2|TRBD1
ASSLGGTGVETQY
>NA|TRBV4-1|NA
ASSQAPGIEQY
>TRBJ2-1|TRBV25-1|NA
ASSPKGQPSYNGQF
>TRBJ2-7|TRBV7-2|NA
ASSPQGLRPYEQY
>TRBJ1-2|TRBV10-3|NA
AISQDRSNYGYT
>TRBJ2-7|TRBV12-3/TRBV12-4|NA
ASSRENNYEQY
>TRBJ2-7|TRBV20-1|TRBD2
SASPTSGSYEQY
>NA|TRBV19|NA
ASQQGFKDEQY
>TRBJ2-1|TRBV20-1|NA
SAVSPQGSSYNEQF